The 23 T cell receptor beta chains given below trace back to one sample, sequenced in a study of monozygotic twins with inflammatory bowel disease. Using the 5' RACE reads, TCRdb records one entry per CDR3 protein without DNA. This sample lists nearly 450,000 distinct CDR3 sequences; its ten largest clones have 2% to 2.5%. The sequenced sample was blood. The source is a human donor with ulcerative colitis or Crohn's disease, or a healthy co-twin of an affected twin (not recorded which).

The V call is TRBV5-1, the J call TRBJ2-7; TCRdb calls TRBD1, which cannot be checked without DNA. Germline CDR1 and CDR2: SGHRS and YFSETQ. The CDR3 length is 16 residues. The CDR3 here is CASSLEAGAYSYEQYF.

J is TRBJ2-1 and V is TRBV5-1. The CDR3 consists of 11 residues. The germline gives CDR1 SGHRS, CDR2 YFSETQ. The CDR3 protein is CASSLASSTFF. Looking up the rest from reference TRBV5-1 and TRBJ2-1 gives the full variable domain: KAGVTQTPRYLIKTRGQQVTLSCSPISGHRSVSWYQQTPGQGLQFLFEYFSETQRNKGNFPGRFSGRQFSNSRSEMNVSTLELGDSALYLCASSLASSTFFGPGTRLTVL.

The chain has TRBV6-2 or TRBV6-3 and TRBJ1-2; TCRdb proposes TRBD1, but this gene call is untestable without DNA. CDR1 is MNHEY and CDR2 is SVGEGT in the germline V gene. The CDR3 consists of 12 residues. The CDR3 protein is CASRAGARGYTF.

The chain recombines TRBV5-1 with TRBJ2-3; lacking DNA, the TRBD1 call made by TCRdb goes unchecked. Germline lookup yields CDR1 SGHRS and CDR2 YFSETQ. The CDR3 contains 17 residues. CDR3 region: CASSWTETSSSTDTQYF.

V usage is TRBV10-3 and J usage is TRBJ1-3. This CDR3 comprises 17 residues. CDR1 and CDR2 (germline): ENHRY, SYGVKD. The CDR3 protein is CAISEALRVTSGNTIYF.

Here the CDR3 reads CASSYGMAASTDTQYF. The V and J genes are TRBV6-2 or TRBV6-3 and TRBJ2-3. The CDR3 runs 16 residues. Germline assignment: CDR1 MNHEY and CDR2 SVGEGT.

The rearrangement uses TRBV14 and TRBJ2-7; there is no DNA to check the TCRdb D call of TRBD2. The CDR3 has 12 residues. The V gene's germline CDR1 is SGHDN and CDR2 FVKESK. The CDR3 sequence: CASKQGGAEQYF.

The V and J genes are TRBV6-1 and TRBJ2-5; lacking DNA, the TRBD2 call made by TCRdb goes unchecked. There are 12 residues in the CDR3. Germline assignment: CDR1 MNHNS and CDR2 SASEGT. The chain's CDR3 is CASSDGRWTQYF.

V usage is TRBV11-2 and J usage is TRBJ2-5; no DNA is available, so the TRBD1 call from TCRdb remains unchecked. The CDR3 runs to 15 residues. Germline lookup yields CDR1 SGHAT and CDR2 FQNNGV. CDR3: CASSPTLDREETQYF.

The chain recombines TRBV4-2 with TRBJ2-7; there is no DNA to check the TCRdb D call of TRBD1. CDR1 LGHNA and CDR2 YNFKEQ come from the germline V gene. The CDR3 is made up of 15 amino acids. CDR3 amino acids: CASGTYPGQGGEQYF.

The chain has TRBV18 and TRBJ1-2; TCRdb lists TRBD1, though no DNA is available to test this call. This CDR3 is 17 amino acids long. Germline V gene data show CDR1 as KGHSH and CDR2 as LQKENI. CDR3 region: CASSPRTGGIMNYGYTF. The full variable domain, in which reference TRBV18 and TRBJ1-2 provide the parts outside the CDR3, is NAGVMQNPRHLVRRRGQEARLRCSPMKGHSHVYWYRQLPEEGLKFMVYLQKENIIDESGMPKERFSAEFPKEGPSILRIQQVVRGDSAAYFCASSPRTGGIMNYGYTFGSGTRLTVV.

The genes are TRBV6-1 and TRBJ2-7; TCRdb's D gene call, TRBD1, goes unchecked for lack of DNA. CDR1 is MNHNS and CDR2 is SASEGT in the germline V gene. This CDR3 region has 15 residues. The CDR3 reads CASSPGTAYHYEQYF.

The chain couples TRBV7-2 to TRBJ1-1. Looked up from germline, CDR1 is SGHTA and CDR2 is FQGNSA. The CDR3 covers 14 residues. The CDR3 here is CASRALNTNTEAFF.

The chain links TRBV28 to TRBJ1-1; TCRdb's D call, TRBD1, is unchecked because there is no DNA. Germline CDR1 is MDHEN and CDR2 is SYDVKM. The CDR3 totals 15 residues. The CDR3 protein is CASSLLGTGNTEASF.

This chain uses TRBV4-3 with TRBJ2-7; TCRdb's D call of TRBD1 is untestable without DNA. Germline lookup yields CDR1 LGHNA and CDR2 YSLEER. The CDR3 has 14 amino acids. The chain's CDR3 is CASSQARDDPPQYF.

This rearrangement joins TRBV11-2 to TRBJ2-1; TCRdb lists TRBD1, though no DNA is available to test this call. CDR1 is SGHAT and CDR2 is FQNNGV in the germline V gene. The CDR3 length is 15 residues. CDR3 amino acids: CASTLGRGGLGEQFF.

The gene calls are TRBV29-1 and TRBJ1-1. The germline V gene has CDR1 SQVTM and CDR2 ANQGSEA. CDR3 size: 13 residues. CDR3 region: CSVDDNAGTEAFF.

The J gene is TRBJ2-6, the V gene TRBV5-1. CDR3 length equals 15 residues. Germline loops: CDR1 SGHRS, CDR2 YFSETQ. CDR3 residues: CASSLVGSGANVLTF.

The chain joins TRBV6-2 or TRBV6-3 to TRBJ2-5; TCRdb's D call, TRBD2, is unchecked because there is no DNA. The CDR3 is 17 residues long. The germline CDR1 and CDR2 sequences are MNHEY and SVGEGT. CDR3 residues: CASSYGGLAGRRETQYF.

The J gene is TRBJ2-2, the V gene TRBV7-3; the TCRdb call, TRBD1, lacks DNA for checking. CDR3 length equals 14 residues. In germline, CDR1 is SGHTA, CDR2 FQGTGA. The CDR3 sequence: CASSSVEGSGELFF.

The chain combines TRBV29-1 with TRBJ2-5; absent DNA, TCRdb's TRBD2 call cannot be checked. Germline loops: CDR1 SQVTM, CDR2 ANQGSEA. The CDR3 spans 16 residues. CDR3 in amino acids: CSARVLKREERETQYF. Full variable domain (outside the CDR3, taken from reference TRBV29-1 and TRBJ2-5): SAVISQKPSRDICQRGTSLTIQCQVDSQVTMMFWYRQQPGQSLTLIATANQGSEATYESGFVIDKFPISRPNLTFSTLTVSNMSPEDSSIYLCSARVLKREERETQYFGPGTRLLVL.

This rearrangement joins TRBV27 to TRBJ2-7; TCRdb reports TRBD1, a call that lacks DNA to check it against. There are 15 residues in the CDR3. Germline values: CDR1 MNHEY, CDR2 SMNVEV (reference sequence). CDR3 amino acids: CASSLSWTGGYEQYF.

The V gene is TRBV20-1, the J gene TRBJ2-7; lacking DNA, the TRBD1 call made by TCRdb goes unchecked. The germline CDR1 and CDR2 sequences are DFQATT and SNEGSKA (reference sequence). The CDR3 totals 15 residues. Here the CDR3 reads CSASPDRGKTYEQYF.